This T cell receptor (beta chain) was captured in a study of regulatory T cells in long-lasting Graves disease. Whole-study findings and limits: Relative to new patients (approximately 1,000), persistent patients exhibited greater sharing of public clonotypes (approximately 3,000).

iRepertoire HTBI primers and Arm-PCR of CDR3 regions built TCR beta libraries. A single record per CDR3 protein comes from TCRdb applying MiXCR to the multiplex PCR reads. In the table there are roughly 500,000 distinct CDR3 sequences, roughly 21% of which are singletons. V lost 4 bases, J lost 6 bases, and 4 bases stayed unmatched. CDR3 length: 13 amino acids. Germline loops: CDR1 SGHAT, CDR2 FQNNGV. This clonotype was seen repeatedly, ten times or more. Its antigen is as yet unknown. Time point described: persistent/refractory GD, antithyroid drugs over 5 years with positive TRAb. PBMCs provided the RNA from which the TCR library was made.

The TCR comes from a female donor with Graves disease. The rearrangement links TRBV11-2 to TRBJ2-7, with TRBD1 identical over 9 bases. Material: peripheral blood mononuclear cells (PBMCs), obtained when the disease was refractory, from a patient treated with antithyroid drugs. CDR3 DNA sequence: TGTGCCAGCAGCTGGGACAGGGTGTTCGAGCAGTACTTC. Translating it yields CASSWDRVFEQYF.